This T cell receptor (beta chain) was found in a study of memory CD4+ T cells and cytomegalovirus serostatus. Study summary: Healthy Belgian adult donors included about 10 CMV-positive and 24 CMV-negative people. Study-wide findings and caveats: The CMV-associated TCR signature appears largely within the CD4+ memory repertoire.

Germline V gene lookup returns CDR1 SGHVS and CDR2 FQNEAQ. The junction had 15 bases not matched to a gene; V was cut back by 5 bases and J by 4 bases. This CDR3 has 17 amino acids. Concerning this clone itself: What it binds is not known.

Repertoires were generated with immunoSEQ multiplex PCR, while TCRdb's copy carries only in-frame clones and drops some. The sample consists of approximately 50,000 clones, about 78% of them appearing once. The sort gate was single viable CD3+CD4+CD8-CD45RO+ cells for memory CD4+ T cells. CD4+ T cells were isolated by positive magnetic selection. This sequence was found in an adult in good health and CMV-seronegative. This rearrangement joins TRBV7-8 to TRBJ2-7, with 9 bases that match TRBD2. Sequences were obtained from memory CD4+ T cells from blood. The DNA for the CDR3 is TGTGCCAGCAGCCCCCGACTAGCGGTTCTCAGGAGGTACGAGCAGTACTTC. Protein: CASSPRLAVLRRYEQYF.